A single sample gave rise to the 28 T cell receptor beta chains below, sequenced in a study of spatial heterogeneity in lung cancer (dated by TCRdb to 2018 to 2020). Libraries came from 5' RACE. The instrument was a NextSeq 500. TCRdb trimmed the raw reads at Q25, called clones with MiXCR and kept productive beta chains. Rows merge per CDR3 protein into single entries with the most common DNA and genes. Within this sample are some 40,000 distinct CDR3 sequences, with less than 5.5% of them counted one time only. About a quarter of the sample is held by the ten biggest clonotypes. The sample's time point label, decoded: sample taken at primary tumor resection. Without any cell sorting, TCR sequencing was performed on whole RNA extracted either from tumor and nontumor lung tissue or from cryopreserved PBMC samples. The sample consisted of PBMCs, taken at surgery. These receptors were obtained from a female donor with early-stage non-small cell lung cancer.

CDR3 region: CATSEGTSYNEQFF. CDR3 DNA sequence: TGTGCCACCAGTGAGGGGACCTCCTACAATGAGCAGTTCTTC. The chain combines TRBV24-1 with TRBJ2-1, with D perhaps being TRBD1 or TRBD2 (5 bases each). The germline V and J ends were trimmed by 4 bases and 0 bases, with 6 bases remaining between them. Germline CDR1 is KGHDR and CDR2 is SFDVKD. The CDR3 is made up of 14 amino acids.

This clonotype came up many times. The genes are TRBV2 and TRBJ2-5; 15 nucleotides line up with TRBD2. J gave up 5 bases and V 5 bases, and 6 bases lay outside the gene matches. This CDR3 is 16 amino acids long. Germline CDR1 is SNHLY and CDR2 is FYNNEI. Here the CDR3 reads CASSRTSGGAYETQYF. The CDR3 coding sequence is TGTGCCAGCAGTCGGACTAGCGGGGGGGCCTATGAGACCCAGTACTTC.

This chain uses TRBV10-3 with TRBJ2-7, with 10 bases that match TRBD1. V lost 11 bases, J lost 2 bases, and 12 bases stayed unmatched. Germline values: CDR1 ENHRY, CDR2 SYGVKD. The CDR3 totals 15 residues. The CDR3 nucleotides read TGTGCCTCAACCCCGGGGACAGGGGCCGCCTACGAGCAGTACTTC. Protein: CASTPGTGAAYEQYF.

This clonotype was seen repeatedly, ten times or more. The CDR3 sequence: CASSLPQSQPQHF. The DNA of the CDR3 is TGTGCCAGCAGCCTCCCACAGTCACAGCCCCAGCATTTT. The chain recombines TRBV6-6 with TRBJ1-5; D is unresolved. The CDR3 contains 13 residues. In germline, CDR1 is MNHNY, CDR2 SVGAGI (reference sequence). The V and J ends lost 6 bases and 7 bases respectively, with 13 bases between them.

This clonotype turned up a few times. This chain connects TRBV18 to TRBJ1-2; 7 bases map to TRBD1. The CDR3 has 14 amino acids. From germline, CDR1 is KGHSH and CDR2 LQKENI. The V segment lost 1 base and the J segment 6 bases; nucleotides outside the gene matches: 5. Here the CDR3 reads CASSPRGQIDGYTF. CDR3 bases: TGTGCCAGCTCACCACGGGGACAGATCGATGGCTACACCTTC.

The genes are TRBV30 and TRBJ1-1; D is perhaps TRBD1 (5 bases). V lost 4 bases and J lost 3, with 9 bases in between. The CDR3 runs to 12 residues. The germline V gene has CDR1 GTSNPN and CDR2 SVGIG (reference sequence). CDR3 in DNA: TGTGCCTGGACGACGGGGGACACTGAAGCTTTCTTT. This sequence encodes CAWTTGDTEAFF.

This clonotype has ten or more counts. The chain uses TRBV7-2 and TRBJ2-5, with TRBD1 as a possible D gene (6 bases). Germline loops: CDR1 SGHTA, CDR2 FQGNSA. The CDR3 sequence is 13 residues long. V dropped 6 bases and J dropped 2 bases, with 10 bases sitting between them. In DNA form, the CDR3 reads TGTGCCAGCAGTAACAGGGTTCAAGAGACCCAGTACTTC. Translating gives CASSNRVQETQYF.

This clonotype was counted at least ten times. CDR3 DNA: TGTGCCAGCAGCTCAGGGGTGGGCTACAATGAGCAGTTCTTC. Its protein is CASSSGVGYNEQFF. This chain links TRBV11-2 with TRBJ2-1, with D perhaps TRBD1 (6 bases). Germline CDR1 and CDR2: SGHAT and FQNNGV. CDR3 length: 14 residues. V was shortened by 4 bases and J by 3 bases, with 10 bases between the two germline ends.

The sample holds a few counts of this clonotype. This chain joins TRBV24-1 and TRBJ2-5, with D maybe TRBD2 (6 bases). The CDR3 covers 15 residues. Germline CDR1 and CDR2: KGHDR and SFDVKD. Trimming shortened V by 4 bases and J by 3 bases, and 14 bases separated the two germline ends. The CDR3 coding sequence is TGTGCCACCAGTGAGGGTATTTTAGCGGAAGAGACCCAGTACTTC. Its translation is CATSEGILAEETQYF.

This clonotype has a count of ten or more. The chain links TRBV4-2 to TRBJ2-1; the D gene is possibly TRBD1 (6 bases). The germline V gene has CDR1 LGHNA and CDR2 YNFKEQ. The CDR3 has 14 residues. V lost 1 base and J lost 5, with 9 bases in between. CDR3 sequence: CASSQGGLNNEQFF. The CDR3 DNA follows: TGTGCCAGCAGCCAAGGGGGGCTGAACAATGAGCAGTTCTTC.

This clonotype was seen more than once but under ten times. The J gene is TRBJ2-5, the V gene TRBV6-6; 7 nucleotides line up with TRBD2. Germline CDR1 MNHNY, CDR2 SVGAGI (reference sequence). V gave up 5 bases and J gave up 2 bases; unmatched junction bases: 8. The CDR3 contains 15 residues. As DNA, the CDR3 is TGTGCCAGCAGTCTAGCGGCAGAGGCTCAAGAGACCCAGTACTTC. This translates into CASSLAAEAQETQYF.

The chain is built from TRBV5-4 and TRBJ2-6; D gene uncertain. V was shortened by 1 base and J by 2 bases, with 22 bases between the two germline ends. The germline V gene has CDR1 SGHNT and CDR2 YYREEE (reference sequence). The length of the CDR3 is 20 residues. The CDR3: CASSLRMTASAHPGANVLTF. As DNA, the CDR3 is TGTGCCAGCAGCTTGAGGATGACGGCGTCAGCCCATCCTGGGGCCAACGTCCTGACTTTC.

The sample holds many counts of this clonotype. This chain connects TRBV5-6 to TRBJ2-5; no reliable D call. Per germline, CDR1 SGHDT and CDR2 YYEEEE. V shed 1 base and J shed 1 base, with 8 bases lying between them. This CDR3 is 14 amino acids long. CDR3: CASSLIEVQETQYF. As DNA, the CDR3 is TGTGCCAGCAGCTTGATTGAAGTCCAAGAGACCCAGTACTTC.

This chain links TRBV5-6 with TRBJ1-6, with 7 nucleotides matching TRBD1. The CDR3 consists of 16 residues. J lost 9 bases, V lost 3 bases, and 12 bases had no gene match. Per germline, CDR1 SGHDT and CDR2 YYEEEE. CDR3 sequence (DNA): TGTGCCAGCAGCTCCCGGGCAGGGGGAAGTAGTTCACCCCTCCACTTT. Translation gives CASSSRAGGSSSPLHF.

This clonotype was recorded at least ten times. The J gene is TRBJ1-3, the V gene TRBV6-5; D remains unclear. In germline, CDR1 is MNHEY, CDR2 SVGAGI. The V end was cut by 8 bases, the J end by 0 bases, with 8 bases between. CDR3 size: 13 residues. The CDR3 DNA reads as TGTGCCAGCGCACCTTACTCTGGAAACACCATATATTTT. Its protein product is CASAPYSGNTIYF.

This clonotype came up many times. This chain joins TRBV28 and TRBJ2-7; 7 bases line up with TRBD2. The germline CDR1 and CDR2 sequences are MDHEN and SYDVKM. CDR3 length: 15 amino acids. V shed 5 bases and J 0 bases; nucleotides not matched to a gene: 7. CDR3 nucleotide sequence: TGTGCCAGCAGTCGGGGCGGGGGAAGCTCCTACGAGCAGTACTTC. Translated: CASSRGGGSSYEQYF.

This clonotype was picked up a small number of times. The CDR3 loop reads CASSFRASSNQPQHF. In DNA form, the CDR3 reads TGTGCCAGCAGTTTCAGGGCATCCAGCAATCAGCCCCAGCATTTT. The rearrangement joins TRBV12-3 or TRBV12-4 to TRBJ1-5; D perhaps matches TRBD1 (5 bases). The CDR3 has 15 residues. With 3 bases removed from V and 1 base from J, the gap between germline ends came to 10 bases.

The chain links TRBV10-3 to TRBJ1-2, with TRBD1 matching over 11 bases. Germline V gives CDR1 ENHRY, CDR2 SYGVKD. The junction had 4 bases not matched to a gene; V was cut back by 4 bases and J by 0 bases. This CDR3 contains 16 residues. The CDR3 DNA is TGTGCCATCAGTGGGACAGGGGGCGCCTCTAACTATGGCTACACCTTC. Translating gives CAISGTGGASNYGYTF.

This clonotype has a count of ten or more. The V call is TRBV28, the J call TRBJ1-2, with D perhaps TRBD1 (6 bases). Between the trimmed V and J ends, which lost 8 bases and 6 bases, there was a span of 16 bases. Looked up from germline, CDR1 is MDHEN and CDR2 is SYDVKM. This CDR3 is built from 13 residues. In nucleotides, the CDR3 is TGTGCCAGCTCGACTGGACAGCTCAATGGCTACACCTTC. Translated: CASSTGQLNGYTF.

This clonotype was detected many times. V and J are TRBV7-3 and TRBJ1-5; TRBD1 aligns across 7 bases. Trimming at V came to 6 bases and at J to 3 bases, leaving 2 bases not matched to a gene. The germline CDR1 and CDR2 sequences are SGHTA and FQGTGA. The CDR3 length is 13 residues. For the CDR3, the DNA is TGTGCCAGCAGTACAGGGGCCAATCAGCCCCAGCATTTT. Translated: CASSTGANQPQHF.

This clonotype was found many times. The chain has TRBV20-1 and TRBJ1-4; D unclear. The germline gives CDR1 DFQATT, CDR2 SNEGSKA (reference sequence). Trimming removed 5 bases from V and 2 bases from J, with 9 bases in between. The CDR3 contains 13 residues. CDR3 sequence (DNA): TGCAGTGCTTGCTCCCCTACTAATGAAAAACTGTTTTTT. This gives the protein CSACSPTNEKLFF.

The chain combines TRBV23-1 with TRBJ2-5, with 9 nucleotides matching TRBD1. TRBV23-1 is given ORF status, its function remaining uncertain. J was trimmed by 5 bases and V by 2 bases; bases with no gene match: 12. CDR3 length: 17 amino acids. This chain's CDR3 is CASSQPTAQGAEETQYF. The CDR3, as DNA: TGCGCCAGCAGTCAACCTACCGCACAGGGGGCTGAGGAGACCCAGTACTTC.

This clonotype was observed many times. V is TRBV18 and J is TRBJ2-7; D gene ambiguous. This CDR3 contains 12 residues. Germline V CDR1 and CDR2: KGHSH, LQKENI. Trimming stripped 2 bases from V and 6 bases from J, with 8 bases between. In DNA, the CDR3 is TGTGCCAGCTCACCAATAGGGTTCGAGCAGTACTTC. This gives the protein CASSPIGFEQYF.

This clonotype occurred many times. The chain employs TRBV7-6 and TRBJ2-2; D is perhaps TRBD2 (5 bases). Germline loops: CDR1 SGHVS, CDR2 FNYEAQ. The germline V and J ends were trimmed by 1 base and 0 bases, with 9 bases remaining between them. This CDR3 contains 16 residues. Here the CDR3 DNA reads TGTGCCAGCAGCTTAGTTGAGGGAACGAACACCGGGGAGCTGTTTTTT. Translation: CASSLVEGTNTGELFF. The full variable domain, rest sourced from reference TRBV7-6 and TRBJ2-2, is GAGVSQSPRYKVTKRGQDVALRCDPISGHVSLYWYRQALGQGPEFLTYFNYEAQQDKSGLPNDRFSAERPEGSISTLTIQRTEQRDSAMYRCASSLVEGTNTGELFFGEGSRLTVL.

This clonotype appeared many times. The gene calls are TRBV12-5 and TRBJ2-7; D unclear. CDR1 and CDR2 from the germline V gene are LGHNT and FRNRAP. This CDR3 is 12 amino acids long. With 0 bases removed from V and 5 bases from J, the gap between germline ends came to 5 bases. The CDR3 bases are TGTGCTAGTGGTTTGGTAATTGACGAGCAGTACTTC. Residues: CASGLVIDEQYF.

This clonotype was seen many times. The chain carries TRBV29-1 and TRBJ1-1; a weak D match, TRBD1 (5 bases). The CDR3 length is 12 residues. V was clipped by 4 bases and J by 1 base, with 7 bases between them. Germline CDR1 SQVTM, CDR2 ANQGSEA. The DNA for the CDR3 is TGCAGCGTTGGACAGTGGAACACTGAAGCTTTCTTT. It yields the protein CSVGQWNTEAFF.

The chain links TRBV12-3 or TRBV12-4 to TRBJ1-1; no firm D call. The V end was cut by 5 bases, the J end by 1 base, with 14 bases between. The CDR3 runs 15 residues. CDR3 sequence reads: CASSPQSTGNTEAFF. The CDR3 DNA follows: TGTGCCAGCAGTCCCCAATCTACTGGGAACACTGAAGCTTTCTTT.

This clonotype was recorded at least ten times. V is TRBV6-1 and J is TRBJ1-1; 8 bases agree with TRBD1. V shed 4 bases and J 8 bases; nucleotides not matched to a gene: 3. The CDR3 totals 12 residues. Germline V CDR1 and CDR2: MNHNS, SASEGT. CDR3 nucleotides: TGTGCCAGCAGTGTACGACAGGGGGAAGCTTTCTTT. This encodes CASSVRQGEAFF.